This T cell receptor (beta chain) is drawn from a study of blood T cell repertoires in COVID-19 (dated by TCRdb to 2020 to 2021). A note on the overall study: Samples from collaborators originated in the United States, Italy and Spain and spanned both the acute and convalescent phases of COVID-19. The material from the prospective study consisted of cDNA or gDNA derived from T cells, B-cell-depleted T cells, or PBMCs. The dataset comprised deeply sampled blood TCRbeta repertoires from subjects exposed to, actively infected with, or recovered from COVID-19. The repertoires were released in a freely available public database intended as a resource for research on the immune response to SARS-CoV-2. The samples were drawn from two sources: the first 160 participants of the ongoing ImmuneRACE study, and 950 to 1,500 subjects contributed by 6 global collaborators. The sample metadata nearly always contained a de-identified subject ID, COVID-19 status, age in years and sex. HLA class I and class II types, where available, came from metadata supplied by the sample provider rather than from assay-based typing. Beyond this particular receptor, the publication reports: How much clinical and demographic metadata was included differed by source and by participant, and the metadata was provided uncurated.

The collaborating institutions used their own protocols to collect whole blood in K2EDTA tubes. Collaborator samples were shipped for TCRbeta analysis as frozen whole blood, isolated PBMCs, or DNA extracted from either sample type. V is pruned by 2 bases and J by 0 bases, leaving 2 bases of the junction without a gene match. Measured from the cysteine to the phenylalanine, the CDR3 is 15 residues long. Only the CDR3 DNA is retained, 45 bases long and in frame from the first base. CDR1 and CDR2 were assigned from the germline V gene as SGDLS and YYNGEE. TCRbeta CDR3 regions were amplified from genomic DNA by means of the immunoSEQ Assay, a bias-controlled multiplex PCR. The study's own analysis went as follows. Nucleated cell counts per sample were estimated from amplification of reference gene primers within the assay. Sequence reads were collapsed and filtered to measure the absolute abundance of every unique TCRbeta CDR3 rearrangement. Productive Simpson clonality was computed per sample as the square root of Simpson's diversity index over productive rearrangements. TCRdb obtained this table from immuneACCESS and retained in-frame rearrangements with V and J assigned. These tables miss some clones; where compared with another copy, unresolved V genes account for less than half of the shortfall, and the remainder is unexplained. V and J calls and clone size are as listed in that table; D and trimming were resolved from the DNA. For this sample there are some 150,000 clones; 85% appear just once. The ten biggest clones cover roughly 2.9% of the sample.

In regard to this clone: Which antigen it targets is not known. Base qualities are not at hand, and no much larger clone is one base apart.

The specimen was peripheral blood. The receptor's source is a woman aged 35 to 49 with active or convalescent COVID-19. Recombination connected TRBV9 to TRBJ2-7; a stretch of 10 junction bases matches TRBD1. The CDR3 region reads CASSVRTGGSYEQYF. At the DNA level, the sequence is TGTGCCAGCAGCGTCAGGACAGGGGGCTCCTACGAGCAGTACTTC.